Included here is one T cell receptor beta chain sequence, with context. In germline, CDR1 is SGHDT, CDR2 YYEEEE. V lost 4 bases and J lost 4, with 15 bases in between. The CDR3 is 15 amino acids. These data come from a study of somatic mutations in cytotoxic T cells in rheumatoid arthritis. Only in-frame clones appear in the TCRdb table, and some are missing; sequencing was by immunoSEQ multiplex PCR. The sample lists tens of thousands of clones, 65% to 85% seen once, with roughly 3.8% in the top ten. The chain uses TRBV5-6 and TRBJ2-1, with D perhaps TRBD2 (6 bases). Material for sequencing was CD8+ T cells sorted from blood. This clonotype was sampled from an adult with rheumatoid arthritis. CDR3 nucleotide sequence: TGTGCCAGCAGCCACACCGGGACTGAGTACAATGAGCAGTTCTTC. Protein sequence: CASSHTGTEYNEQFF.